This is a list of T cell receptor beta chains from one sample in a study of OX40 agonist ivuxolimab in advanced cancers. Produced via immunoSEQ multiplex PCR; TCRdb's table is partial and in-frame only. The sample records around 66,000 clones, roughly 85% being singletons. This material consisted of CD4+ or CD8+ T cells sorted from blood, taken in a trial of the OX40 agonist ivuxolimab. These receptors came from an adult with an advanced solid tumor such as melanoma, head and neck, liver or kidney cancer. CDR3s include the opening cysteine and the closing phenylalanine or tryptophan. Fields, in order: D gene, V gene, clone size, J gene, CDR3 protein, CDR3 DNA. The D gene is left open where the match is weak. Clone size is shown for a subset of rows, as once, few, many or a class of expanded clone.

.	TRBV10-2	.	TRBJ2-1	CASSVGQWDEQFF	TGCGCCAGCAGTGTCGGGCAGTGGGATGAGCAGTTCTTC
.	TRBV7-9	.	TRBJ2-4	CASSLEEVGNKNIQYF	TGTGCCAGCAGCTTAGAAGAGGTGGGGAACAAGAACATTCAGTACTTC
TRBD1	TRBV5-4	.	TRBJ2-5	CASSLRRGNPETQYF	TGTGCCAGCAGCTTGCGCAGGGGGAATCCAGAGACCCAGTACTTC
.	TRBV29-1	.	TRBJ1-2	CSVTVGSLGYTF	TGCAGCGTCACGGTGGGTTCGTTAGGCTACACCTTC
.	TRBV5-4	.	TRBJ1-1	CASSLALLNTEAFF	TGTGCCAGCAGCTTGGCCCTTCTGAACACTGAAGCTTTCTTT
.	TRBV7-9	few	TRBJ2-5	CASSSSGSVETQYF	TGTGCCAGCAGCTCATCAGGGTCGGTAGAGACCCAGTACTTC
TRBD1	TRBV2	.	TRBJ2-3	CASRKTGGGTDTQYF	TGTGCCAGTAGAAAGACAGGGGGGGGGACAGATACGCAGTATTTT
.	TRBV5-4	.	TRBJ2-1	CASSLGVGMGEQFF	TGTGCCAGCAGCTTGGGGGTGGGTATGGGTGAGCAGTTCTTC
.	TRBV6-6	once	TRBJ2-3	CASSPGRRKSTDTQYF	TGTGCCAGCAGCCCGGGACGAAGAAAAAGCACAGATACGCAGTATTTT
.	TRBV7-7	once	TRBJ2-3	CASSLGTTNTDTQYF	TGTGCCAGCAGCTTAGGGACTACAAACACAGATACGCAGTATTTT
TRBD1	TRBV18	once	TRBJ1-1	CASSQGTGLGTEAFF	TGTGCCAGCTCACAGGGGACAGGGTTGGGCACTGAAGCTTTCTTT
.	TRBV5-4	.	TRBJ2-1	CASSLLTGFRFYNEQFF	TGTGCCAGCAGCTTGCTAACTGGGTTCCGGTTTTACAATGAGCAGTTCTTC
.	TRBV11-2	.	TRBJ2-7	CASSLSRGTYEQYF	TGTGCCAGCAGCTTAAGTAGGGGGACCTACGAGCAGTACTTC
TRBD1	TRBV7-9	.	TRBJ1-1	CASSNPGQAPRGAFF	TGTGCCAGCAGCAACCCGGGACAGGCACCTCGAGGGGCTTTCTTT
.	TRBV5-1	.	TRBJ1-1	CASSFANTEAFF	TGCGCCAGCAGCTTTGCGAACACTGAAGCTTTCTTT
.	TRBV2	.	TRBJ1-1	CASRGDLGYTEAFF	TGTGCCAGCAGAGGGGATCTGGGGTACACTGAAGCTTTCTTT
.	TRBV2	.	TRBJ2-4	CASSDQRAKNIQYF	TGTGCCAGCAGTGATCAGCGGGCCAAAAACATTCAGTACTTC
.	TRBV2	.	TRBJ1-1	CASRANLNTEAFF	TGTGCCAGCAGGGCCAACCTGAACACTGAAGCTTTCTTT
.	TRBV19	few	TRBJ1-4	CASSPQSGRGEKLFF	TGTGCCAGTAGTCCGCAGTCGGGGAGAGGTGAAAAACTGTTTTTT
.	TRBV21-1	.	TRBJ2-5	CASSVRASGGDGQETQYF	TGTGCCAGCAGCGTCCGTGCTAGCGGGGGAGATGGCCAAGAGACCCAGTACTTC
.	TRBV7-9	.	TRBJ2-1	CASSSLRAGGGEQFF	TGTGCCAGCAGCTCACTTAGGGCAGGGGGGGGTGAGCAGTTCTTC
.	TRBV5-4	.	TRBJ2-3	CASSLWQGTDTQYF	TGTGCCAGCAGCTTGTGGCAGGGCACAGATACGCAGTATTTT
.	TRBV7-9	few	TRBJ2-6	CASVKQVPGANVLTF	TGTGCCAGCGTAAAACAGGTACCTGGGGCCAACGTCCTGACTTTC
TRBD2	TRBV5-6	.	TRBJ2-1	CASSSGSSGGAQFF	TGTGCCAGCAGCTCAGGGTCTAGCGGGGGGGCGCAGTTCTTC
TRBD2	TRBV10-3	.	TRBJ2-7	CATAGLAGLYEQYF	TGTGCCACCGCGGGACTAGCGGGTCTCTACGAGCAGTACTTC
TRBD2	TRBV2	.	TRBJ2-1	CASTLLAGGPGNEQFF	TGTGCCAGCACCCTACTAGCGGGGGGGCCTGGCAATGAGCAGTTCTTC
.	TRBV6-6	.	TRBJ2-2	CASSYSGFSGELFF	TGTGCCAGCAGTTACTCCGGATTTAGCGGGGAGCTGTTTTTT
.	TRBV6-6	.	TRBJ2-2	CASALMGGTGELFF	TGTGCCAGCGCTCTGATGGGGGGCACCGGGGAGCTGTTTTTT
TRBD1	TRBV19	few	TRBJ1-1	CATGEQGANTEAFF	TGTGCCACCGGAGAACAGGGGGCTAACACTGAAGCTTTCTTT
TRBD2	TRBV7-6	.	TRBJ2-3	CASSLQREVTDTQYF	TGTGCCAGCAGCTTACAGCGGGAGGTTACAGATACGCAGTATTTT
.	TRBV2	.	TRBJ1-1	CASRPGLGIGTEAFF	TGTGCCAGCAGGCCGGGGTTGGGGATAGGCACTGAAGCTTTCTTT
TRBD1	TRBV19	.	TRBJ2-2	CASSIGQGQVTGELFF	TGTGCCAGTAGTATTGGACAGGGGCAGGTCACCGGGGAGCTGTTTTTT
.	TRBV7-6	.	TRBJ1-1	CASSLRVGQSAEAFF	TGTGCCAGCAGCTTAAGGGTAGGACAGTCGGCTGAAGCTTTCTTT
.	TRBV28	once	TRBJ2-5	CASRTDPQETQYF	TGTGCCAGCAGAACCGATCCCCAAGAGACCCAGTACTTC
.	TRBV9	.	TRBJ1-4	CASSKRDGSNEKLFF	TGTGCCAGCAGCAAGAGAGACGGGAGTAATGAAAAACTGTTTTTT
.	TRBV4-1	.	TRBJ2-3	CASSQVAGGTDTQYF	TGCGCCAGCAGCCAAGTGGCAGGGGGGACAGATACGCAGTATTTT